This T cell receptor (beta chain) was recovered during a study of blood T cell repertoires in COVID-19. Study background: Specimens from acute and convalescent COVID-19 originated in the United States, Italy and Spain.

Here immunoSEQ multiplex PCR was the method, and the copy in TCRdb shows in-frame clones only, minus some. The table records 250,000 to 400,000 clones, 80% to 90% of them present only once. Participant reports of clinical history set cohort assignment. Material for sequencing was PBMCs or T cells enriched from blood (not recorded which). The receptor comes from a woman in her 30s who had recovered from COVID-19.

CDR3 loop: CASGTASSYNSPLHF. Written as DNA, the CDR3 is TGTGCCAGTGGGACAGCAAGCTCCTATAATTCACCCCTCCACTTT. The V gene is TRBV19, the J gene TRBJ1-6; 7 nucleotides line up with TRBD1. The germline gives CDR1 LNHDA, CDR2 SQIVND (reference sequence). V dropped 8 bases and J dropped 0; count of bases not matched to a gene: 4. The length of the CDR3 is 15 residues.